This T cell receptor beta chain was documented in a study of T cells in lung cancer brain metastases. Overall study context: Seventeen of the 20 patients had a tobacco use history.

This CDR3 has 17 residues. V shed 4 bases and J 6 bases; nucleotides not matched to a gene: 5. CDR1 and CDR2 from the germline V gene are MGHRA and YSYEKL. Assay: immunoSEQ multiplex PCR; the TCRdb copy retains only in-frame clones and omits some. This sample yields about 6,700 clones, of which roughly 90% are seen a single time; 4.5% to 6% belongs to the top ten. Patients had resection for synchronous oligometastatic disease or delayed recurrence of a solitary brain metastasis. The sequence was obtained from a man aged 45-65 years with non-small cell lung cancer. Source material: tumor tissue from the primary lung tumor. The chain employs TRBV4-1 and TRBJ2-2, with TRBD2 matching 16 bases. The DNA of the CDR3 is TGCGCCAGCAGCCCCGGGACTAGCGGGGGGGCCGCCGGGGAGCTGTTTTTT. Translating gives CASSPGTSGGAAGELFF.